One sample yielded the 5 T cell receptor beta chains listed below, sequenced in a study of blood T cell repertoires in COVID-19. Generated by immunoSEQ multiplex PCR, the TCRdb table keeps only in-frame clones and is missing some. The sample lists about 160,000 clones, approximately 80% occurring once. The sequencing sample was made of peripheral blood. The receptor set was obtained from a woman aged 60-70 years with acute or convalescent COVID-19.

V gene TRBV7-8 combines with J gene TRBJ1-6; TRBD1 matches at 12 bases. This CDR3 is built from 14 residues. From germline, CDR1 is SGHVS and CDR2 FQNEAQ. Unmatched junction bases numbered 3, after V lost 5 bases and J lost 10 bases. The CDR3 sequence: CASSRDRGRSPLHF. The CDR3 DNA is TGTGCCAGCAGCCGGGACAGGGGGCGGTCACCCCTCCACTTT.

The rearrangement joins TRBV3-1 (or the pseudogene TRBV3-2) to TRBJ1-1; a weak D match, TRBD1 (5 bases). V was trimmed by 4 bases and J by 0 bases, leaving 9 bases between them. The CDR3 covers 14 residues. In germline, CDR1 is LGHDT, CDR2 YNNKEL (reference sequence). The CDR3 region has the DNA TGTGCCAGCAGCCTTACAGGTGTGAACACTGAAGCTTTCTTT. Its protein is CASSLTGVNTEAFF.

This clone was picked up one time. This chain uses TRBV4-2 with TRBJ2-5, with 11 bases that match TRBD2. CDR1 is LGHNA, CDR2 YNFKEQ, per germline. The CDR3 contains 17 residues. The J segment lost 2 bases and the V segment lost 0 bases, leaving 5 bases of the junction unmatched. CDR3 residues: CASSQDLASGGQETQYF. The CDR3 nucleotides read TGTGCCAGCAGCCAAGATCTGGCTAGCGGGGGGCAAGAGACCCAGTACTTC.

V and J are TRBV27 and TRBJ1-2; D uncertain. V lost 2 bases, J lost 4 bases, and 8 bases lay in between. The CDR3 has 13 amino acids. CDR1 and CDR2 (germline): MNHEY, SMNVEV (reference sequence). CDR3 loop: CASSLGSFYGYTF. The CDR3, as DNA: TGTGCCAGCAGTTTAGGCAGTTTCTATGGCTACACCTTC.

The V call is TRBV7-2, the J call TRBJ2-5; TRBD1 is a possible D gene (5 bases). Germline loops: CDR1 SGHTA, CDR2 FQGNSA. CDR3 length equals 14 residues. V lost 5 bases, J lost 2 bases, and 12 bases lay in between. The CDR3 here is CASSPLGPQETQYF. CDR3 bases: TGTGCCAGCAGCCCCTTGGGGCCACAAGAGACCCAGTACTTC.